Listed below are T cell receptor beta chains from one sample, sequenced in a study of blood T cell repertoires in COVID-19. Here immunoSEQ multiplex PCR was the method, and the copy in TCRdb shows in-frame clones only, minus some. Of 30,000 to 40,000 clones listed, roughly 91% are singletons. Sample: peripheral blood. The origin of the receptors is a man aged 60-69 years with active COVID-19. CDR3s include the opening cysteine and the closing phenylalanine or tryptophan. The order of the fields is J gene, V gene, D gene, CDR3 protein. A D gene is named only where the DNA matches it firmly.

>TRBJ2-7|TRBV30|NA
CAWSVQAHEQYF
>TRBJ1-2|TRBV30|TRBD1
CAWSDRTGHRF
>TRBJ2-1|TRBV11-3|NA
CASSLGRNNEQFF
>TRBJ2-2|TRBV5-1|TRBD1
CASSVDRGSGELFF
>TRBJ2-7|TRBV14|NA
CASSQDHGAVPQYF
>TRBJ1-4|TRBV5-1|NA
CASAYGATNEKLFF
>TRBJ2-3|TRBV5-1|NA
CASSSQGTDTQYF
>TRBJ2-5|TRBV28|TRBD2
CASSKTSGTSQETQYF
>TRBJ1-1|TRBV5-4|TRBD1
CASSTGTGITEAFF
>TRBJ1-5|TRBV6-5|TRBD1
CASTETGDQPQHF
>TRBJ1-5|TRBV20-1|NA
CSASRQSFDRLRNQPQHF
>TRBJ2-7|TRBV4-3|NA
CASSQDLEDSYEQYF
>TRBJ2-1|TRBV6-5|TRBD1
CASTRTGGDEQFF
>TRBJ1-1|TRBV13|TRBD1
CASSLSAGGEGEAFF
>TRBJ2-3|TRBV2|TRBD2
CASRPSWLAATDTQYF
>TRBJ2-3|TRBV7-2|TRBD2
CASSLGGRVDTQYF
>TRBJ2-7|TRBV15|TRBD2
CATSQAGGAYEQYF